A selection of T cell receptor beta chains follows, all from one sample in a study of T cell responses to AZD1222 COVID-19 vaccine. Sequenced by immunoSEQ multiplex PCR; TCRdb stores in-frame clones only, minus some. The sample includes some 190,000 clones, 80% to 95% of them seen just once. The sequencing used peripheral blood, collected 28 days after the second AZD1222 dose. Every receptor here comes from an adult who received the AZD1222 COVID-19 vaccine. Each CDR3 is given with its conserved first and last residue. A D gene is named only where the DNA matches it firmly. The size of a clone is reported for some rows only, either as once, few or many, or as a class for expanded clones.

J: TRBJ1-5
V: TRBV19
length: 17
D: .
size: .
CDR3: CASSIEGGDKRGQPQHF
DNA: TGTGCCAGTAGTATAGAGGGGGGAGACAAACGGGGTCAGCCCCAGCATTTT

J: TRBJ2-7
V: TRBV27
length: 14
D: .
size: .
CDR3: CASSFELGTYEQYF
DNA: TGTGCCAGCAGTTTCGAGCTAGGTACCTACGAGCAGTACTTC

J: TRBJ2-1
V: TRBV5-1
length: 14
D: TRBD2
size: .
CDR3: CASSFSGLAEEQFF
DNA: TGCGCCAGCAGCTTTTCTGGACTAGCGGAAGAGCAGTTCTTC

J: TRBJ2-7
V: TRBV29-1
length: 12
D: .
size: .
CDR3: CSVDWSAGEQYF
DNA: TGCAGCGTTGATTGGAGTGCGGGCGAGCAGTACTTC

J: TRBJ1-4
V: TRBV28
length: 14
D: TRBD1
size: .
CDR3: CASSLEGAAEKLFF
DNA: TGTGCCAGCAGTTTAGAGGGGGCCGCGGAAAAACTGTTTTTT

J: TRBJ2-7
V: TRBV30
length: 14
D: TRBD2
size: once
CDR3: CAGGVQESSYEQYF
DNA: TGTGCCGGGGGGGTCCAGGAGAGCTCCTACGAGCAGTACTTC

J: TRBJ1-1
V: TRBV25-1
length: 15
D: .
size: .
CDR3: CASTRSQGGNTEAFF
DNA: TGTGCCAGCACCCGAAGTCAGGGTGGGAACACTGAAGCTTTCTTT

J: TRBJ2-7
V: TRBV7-9
length: 13
D: .
size: .
CDR3: CASSPPASDEQYF
DNA: TGTGCCAGCAGCCCACCCGCATCGGACGAGCAGTACTTC

J: TRBJ1-1
V: TRBV5-4
length: 14
D: TRBD1
size: .
CDR3: CASSPGTGNTEAFF
DNA: TGTGCCAGCAGCCCCGGGACAGGCAACACTGAAGCTTTCTTT

J: TRBJ1-6
V: TRBV5-1
length: 15
D: TRBD1
size: .
CDR3: CASSLAGQGFSPLHF
DNA: TGCGCCAGCAGCTTGGCCGGACAGGGTTTTTCACCCCTCCACTTT

J: TRBJ2-7
V: TRBV7-9
length: 14
D: .
size: once
CDR3: CASSLDGGRYEQYF
DNA: TGTGCCAGCAGCTTAGATGGCGGACGATACGAGCAGTACTTC

J: TRBJ2-7
V: TRBV6-5
length: 14
D: TRBD1
size: .
CDR3: CASKPGGIAYEQYF
DNA: TGTGCCAGCAAGCCAGGGGGAATAGCCTACGAGCAGTACTTC

J: TRBJ2-1
V: TRBV4-2
length: 17
D: TRBD2
size: .
CDR3: CASSHPGGGDSYNEQFF
DNA: TGTGCCAGCAGCCACCCAGGCGGGGGGGATTCCTACAATGAGCAGTTCTTC

J: TRBJ2-1
V: TRBV10-1
length: 13
D: .
size: .
CDR3: CASSGTQYNEQFF
DNA: TGCGCCAGCAGTGGGACACAGTACAATGAGCAGTTCTTC

J: TRBJ1-5
V: TRBV20-1
length: 14
D: .
size: .
CDR3: CSASIRGAGQPQHF
DNA: TGCAGTGCTAGTATTAGGGGGGCGGGCCAGCCCCAGCATTTT

J: TRBJ2-7
V: TRBV18
length: 13
D: .
size: .
CDR3: CASSKNDLYEQYF
DNA: TGTGCCAGCTCAAAAAACGACCTCTACGAGCAGTACTTC

J: TRBJ1-2
V: TRBV5-4
length: 16
D: TRBD1
size: .
CDR3: CASRKGTAAPNYGYTF
DNA: TGTGCCAGCAGGAAAGGGACAGCCGCGCCTAACTATGGCTACACCTTC

J: TRBJ2-7
V: TRBV4-2
length: 16
D: TRBD1
size: .
CDR3: CASSPGTGGWSVEQYF
DNA: TGTGCCAGCAGCCCCGGGACAGGGGGCTGGTCGGTCGAGCAGTACTTC

J: TRBJ2-2
V: TRBV7-7
length: 15
D: .
size: .
CDR3: CASSSLSGLPGELFF
DNA: TGTGCCAGCAGCTCTCTAAGCGGACTGCCCGGGGAGCTGTTTTTT

J: TRBJ1-3
V: TRBV4-1
length: 15
D: .
size: .
CDR3: CASSQDGLGLDTIYF
DNA: TGCGCCAGCAGCCAAGATGGCCTCGGGCTTGACACCATATATTTT

J: TRBJ1-6
V: TRBV23-1
length: 16
D: .
size: .
CDR3: CASSQFGGRSNSPLHF
DNA: TGCGCCAGCAGTCAATTTGGCGGGAGGTCGAATTCACCCCTCCACTTT

J: TRBJ1-5
V: TRBV4-1
length: 15
D: TRBD1
size: .
CDR3: CASSQLQGMRQPQHF
DNA: TGCGCCAGCAGCCAATTACAGGGGATGCGACAGCCCCAGCATTTT

J: TRBJ2-5
V: TRBV28
length: 15
D: .
size: .
CDR3: CASSMELRDGETQYF
DNA: TGTGCCAGCAGTATGGAGCTGAGGGATGGAGAGACCCAGTACTTC

J: TRBJ2-3
V: TRBV10-3
length: 13
D: .
size: .
CDR3: CAINRDATDTQYF
DNA: TGTGCCATCAATCGGGACGCAACAGATACGCAGTATTTT

J: TRBJ2-7
V: TRBV28
length: 13
D: TRBD1
size: .
CDR3: CASSLGTGGEQYF
DNA: TGTGCCAGCAGTTTAGGTACAGGGGGGGAGCAGTACTTC

J: TRBJ1-1
V: TRBV28
length: 14
D: .
size: .
CDR3: CASSYHTKNTEAFF
DNA: TGTGCCAGCAGTTACCACACCAAGAACACTGAAGCTTTCTTT

J: TRBJ2-4
V: TRBV28
length: 14
D: .
size: .
CDR3: CASSPTGGLNIQYF
DNA: TGTGCCAGCAGTCCAACGGGGGGCTTGAACATTCAGTACTTC

J: TRBJ2-1
V: TRBV10-3
length: 15
D: TRBD1
size: once
CDR3: CAIRGNRGPYNEQFF
DNA: TGTGCCATCAGGGGAAACAGGGGCCCCTACAATGAGCAGTTCTTC

J: TRBJ1-5
V: TRBV3-1/TRBV3-2
length: 13
D: .
size: .
CDR3: CASSQDLDQPQHF
DNA: TGTGCCAGCAGCCAAGATCTTGATCAGCCCCAGCATTTT

J: TRBJ2-3
V: TRBV3-1/TRBV3-2
length: 14
D: .
size: .
CDR3: CASSQEGSTDTQYF
DNA: TGTGCCAGCAGCCAAGAGGGGAGTACAGATACGCAGTATTTT

J: TRBJ2-1
V: TRBV6-5
length: 15
D: TRBD1
size: .
CDR3: CASSFNRGPYNEQFF
DNA: TGTGCCAGCAGCTTTAACAGGGGTCCCTACAATGAGCAGTTCTTC

J: TRBJ1-3
V: TRBV5-1
length: 16
D: .
size: .
CDR3: CASSLADRTFGNTIYF
DNA: TGCGCCAGCAGCTTGGCAGACCGAACTTTTGGAAACACCATATATTTT

J: TRBJ2-7
V: TRBV4-2
length: 15
D: TRBD1
size: .
CDR3: CASSPLLTGAGEQYF
DNA: TGTGCCAGCAGCCCCTTACTGACAGGGGCGGGGGAGCAGTACTTC

J: TRBJ2-7
V: TRBV5-6
length: 14
D: .
size: .
CDR3: CASSLEGGIYEQYF
DNA: TGTGCCAGCAGCTTGGAGGGTGGGATCTACGAGCAGTACTTC

J: TRBJ2-7
V: TRBV30
length: 14
D: TRBD2
size: .
CDR3: CAWAWGGTTYEQYF
DNA: TGTGCCTGGGCCTGGGGGGGGACCACCTACGAGCAGTACTTC

J: TRBJ1-2
V: TRBV19
length: 15
D: TRBD1
size: .
CDR3: CASRMTGVDLYGYTF
DNA: TGTGCCAGTCGCATGACAGGGGTGGACCTCTATGGCTACACCTTC

J: TRBJ2-3
V: TRBV7-3
length: 15
D: TRBD2
size: .
CDR3: CASSLPTSSADTQYF
DNA: TGTGCCAGCAGCTTACCGACTAGCTCCGCAGATACGCAGTATTTT

J: TRBJ1-2
V: TRBV9
length: 14
D: TRBD1
size: .
CDR3: CASSPSGQGKGYTF
DNA: TGTGCCAGCAGCCCCTCAGGACAGGGAAAGGGCTACACCTTC

J: TRBJ2-7
V: TRBV3-1/TRBV3-2
length: 14
D: TRBD2
size: few
CDR3: CASSQDPAGVEQYF
DNA: TGTGCCAGCAGCCAAGATCCAGCGGGAGTAGAGCAGTACTTC

J: TRBJ2-5
V: TRBV19
length: 14
D: .
size: .
CDR3: CASSPWTGGETQYF
DNA: TGTGCCAGTAGTCCATGGACGGGTGGAGAGACCCAGTACTTC

J: TRBJ2-2
V: TRBV5-1
length: 15
D: .
size: .
CDR3: CASSLQAPNTGELFF
DNA: TGCGCCAGCAGCTTACAGGCTCCGAACACCGGGGAGCTGTTTTTT

J: TRBJ1-5
V: TRBV7-9
length: 16
D: TRBD1
size: once
CDR3: CASSQLGQGDNQPQHF
DNA: TGTGCCAGCAGCCAGCTGGGACAGGGGGACAATCAGCCCCAGCATTTT

J: TRBJ1-1
V: TRBV7-2
length: 17
D: TRBD1
size: once
CDR3: CASSLTTRDRGITEAFF
DNA: TGTGCCAGCAGCCTCACCACCCGGGACAGGGGGATCACTGAAGCTTTCTTT

J: TRBJ2-3
V: TRBV5-8
length: 11
D: .
size: .
CDR3: CASSLRDTQYF
DNA: TGTGCCAGCAGCTTGAGAGATACGCAGTATTTT

J: TRBJ1-6
V: TRBV5-1
length: 15
D: TRBD1
size: .
CDR3: CASSPRQGASSPLHF
DNA: TGCGCCAGCAGCCCCAGACAGGGGGCTAGTTCACCCCTCCACTTT

J: TRBJ2-2
V: TRBV6-6
length: 20
D: TRBD2
size: once
CDR3: CASSTGIAGGRPQNTGELFF
DNA: TGTGCCAGCAGCACTGGGATAGCGGGAGGGCGACCCCAGAACACCGGGGAGCTGTTTTTT

J: TRBJ2-5
V: TRBV11-3
length: 14
D: TRBD1
size: .
CDR3: CASSEVGQEETQYF
DNA: TGTGCCAGCAGCGAGGTCGGACAGGAAGAGACCCAGTACTTC

J: TRBJ2-1
V: TRBV6-5
length: 14
D: .
size: .
CDR3: CASSRGLSYNEQFF
DNA: TGTGCCAGCAGCCGCGGACTCTCCTACAATGAGCAGTTCTTC

J: TRBJ2-2
V: TRBV9
length: 15
D: .
size: .
CDR3: CASSAPTRGTGELFF
DNA: TGTGCCAGCAGCGCCCCCACTCGGGGCACCGGGGAGCTGTTTTTT

J: TRBJ1-1
V: TRBV6-1
length: 17
D: TRBD1
size: .
CDR3: CASSEYGTESMNTEAFF
DNA: TGTGCCAGCAGTGAATATGGGACAGAGTCTATGAACACTGAAGCTTTCTTT

J: TRBJ1-1
V: TRBV29-1
length: 14
D: TRBD1
size: once
CDR3: CSVEQGQGYTEAFF
DNA: TGCAGCGTTGAACAAGGACAGGGATACACTGAAGCTTTCTTT

J: TRBJ2-7
V: TRBV6-2/TRBV6-3
length: 14
D: .
size: .
CDR3: CASSSGDSYYEQYF
DNA: TGTGCCAGCAGTTCGGGGGACAGCTACTACGAGCAGTACTTC

J: TRBJ2-3
V: TRBV5-1
length: 14
D: .
size: once
CDR3: CASSLGQNTDTQYF
DNA: TGCGCCAGCAGCTTAGGGCAGAACACAGATACGCAGTATTTT